One sample yielded the 4 T cell receptor beta chains listed below, sequenced in a study of vaccination and CD4 T cells after COVID-19. Their antigens remain unidentified. The treatment here: roughly 10-day PBMC culture with coronavirus spike peptide pools or control peptides (ViraFEST assay). With the Oncomine TCR Beta short-read assay, DNA from cultured CD4+ T cells was sequenced. Using its own MiXCR run on the PCR reads, TCRdb lists one record per CDR3 protein. The data show roughly 12,000 distinct CDR3 sequences, approximately 58% seen once. The specimen was CD4+ T cells from blood, cultured in vitro, collected before SARS-CoV-2 vaccination. These TCRs come from a human donor who had recovered from COVID-19.

This rearrangement joins TRBV15 to TRBJ2-5; the match to TRBD1 covers 7 bases. Germline V gene lookup returns CDR1 LNHNV and CDR2 YYDKDF (reference sequence). This CDR3 spans 15 amino acids. The junction had 4 bases not matched to a gene; V was cut back by 2 bases and J by 1 base. CDR3 loop: CATSRKTGAQETQYF. DNA of the CDR3: TGTGCCACCAGCAGAAAAACAGGGGCCCAAGAGACCCAGTACTTC.

This clonotype was observed a few times. V is TRBV7-9 and J is TRBJ2-3; D is unclear. In germline, CDR1 is SEHNR, CDR2 FQNEAQ (reference sequence). The CDR3 extends over 12 amino acids. Trimming pared 5 bases from V and 0 bases from J, leaving 3 bases between. The CDR3 spells CASSPSTDTQYF. The CDR3 bases are TGTGCCAGCAGCCCTAGCACAGATACGCAGTATTTT.

The genes are TRBV7-9 and TRBJ2-5; 7 bases match TRBD1. V lost 1 base to trimming and J lost 2 bases; unmatched junction nucleotides: 4. Germline lookup yields CDR1 SEHNR and CDR2 FQNEAQ (reference sequence). The CDR3 totals 15 residues. The DNA of the CDR3 is TGTGCCAGCAGCTTAGTCTGGACAGGACAAGAGACCCAGTACTTC. Its protein product is CASSLVWTGQETQYF.

CDR3 protein: CASRPWGPVNEQFF. For the CDR3, the DNA is TGTGCCAGCAGGCCTTGGGGCCCGGTCAATGAGCAGTTCTTC. This rearrangement joins TRBV6-1 to TRBJ2-1, with TRBD1 as a possible D gene (5 bases). CDR1 is MNHNS and CDR2 is SASEGT in the germline V gene. V lost 6 bases to trimming and J lost 6 bases, with 15 bases between them. CDR3 length equals 14 residues.